The clone carrying this T cell receptor beta chain appeared a few times. The data belong to a study of human T cells and chemical hapten exposure. For the study at large: 2% DPC applied to a roughly 2 cm by roughly 2 cm arm area sensitized donors. Women made up most patients, who had alopecia areata, totalis or universalis.

Time point defined: patch test 2, 6 weeks after DPC sensitization. Treatment of the sample: therapeutic diphenylcyclopropenone sensitization with weekly scalp DPC. Blood sampling occurred before each patch-test application. Unfractionated whole blood yielded the extracted total RNA. One entry per CDR3 protein results from TCRdb running MiXCR on the RACE reads. This sample has about 140,000 distinct CDR3 sequences, with 10% to 15% found just once. V lost 0 bases and J 5 bases, leaving 7 bases between the germline ends. The V gene's germline CDR1 is SGDLS and CDR2 YYNGEE. The CDR3 extends over 13 amino acids.

This chain uses TRBV9 with TRBJ2-3; D call uncertain. Material: whole blood, obtained in connection with sensitization to the hapten diphenylcyclopropenone (DPC). The receptor's source is a woman in her forties or fifties with alopecia areata. Some clones in this sample may be carry-over from other donors' samples. The CDR3 coding sequence is TGTGCCAGCAGCGTAGCCGTCCGAGATACGCAGTATTTT. It yields the protein CASSVAVRDTQYF.